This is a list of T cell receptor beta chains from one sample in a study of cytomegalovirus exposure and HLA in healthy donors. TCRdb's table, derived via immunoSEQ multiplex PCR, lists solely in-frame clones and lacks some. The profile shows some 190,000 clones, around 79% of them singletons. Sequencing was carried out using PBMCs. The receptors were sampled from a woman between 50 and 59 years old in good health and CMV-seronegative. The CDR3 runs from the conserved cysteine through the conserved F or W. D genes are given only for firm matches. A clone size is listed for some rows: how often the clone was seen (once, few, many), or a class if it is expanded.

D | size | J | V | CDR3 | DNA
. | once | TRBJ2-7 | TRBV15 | CATSRNRVELGYEQYF | TGTGCCACCAGCAGGAACAGGGTGGAACTGGGCTACGAGCAGTACTTC
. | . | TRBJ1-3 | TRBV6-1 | CASSGSAVLGNTIYF | TGTGCCAGCAGTGGAAGCGCGGTCTTAGGAAACACCATATATTTT
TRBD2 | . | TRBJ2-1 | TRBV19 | CARSRGTSGNNEQFF | TGTGCCAGAAGCCGAGGTACTAGCGGTAACAATGAGCAGTTCTTC
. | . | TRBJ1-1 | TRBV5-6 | CASRPMGAVTEAFF | TGTGCCAGCAGACCCATGGGGGCAGTCACTGAAGCTTTCTTT
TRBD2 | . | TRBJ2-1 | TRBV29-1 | CSVVGLAGVGSYNEQFF | TGCAGCGTTGTGGGACTAGCGGGAGTGGGGTCCTACAATGAGCAGTTCTTC
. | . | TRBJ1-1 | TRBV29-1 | CSVAGLRLTEAFF | TGCAGCGTTGCGGGGTTACGGTTGACTGAAGCTTTCTTT
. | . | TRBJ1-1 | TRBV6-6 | CASSQGQNTEAFF | TGTGCCAGCAGTCAGGGACAGAACACTGAAGCTTTCTTT
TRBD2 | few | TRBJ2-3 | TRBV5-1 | CASSPSGQTDTQYF | TGCGCCAGCAGTCCTAGCGGCCAGACAGATACGCAGTATTTT
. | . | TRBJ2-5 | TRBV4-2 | CASSQEGSGLETQYF | TGTGCCAGCAGCCAAGAGGGTTCCGGGTTGGAGACCCAGTACTTC
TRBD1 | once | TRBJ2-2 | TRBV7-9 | CATQGTGITGELFF | TGTGCCACCCAAGGGACAGGGATCACCGGGGAGCTGTTTTTT
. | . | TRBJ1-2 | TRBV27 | CASSPVQNYGYTF | TGTGCCAGCAGCCCGGTGCAAAACTATGGCTACACCTTC
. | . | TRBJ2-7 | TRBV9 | CASSVALREEQYF | TGTGCCAGCAGCGTAGCCCTCCGGGAAGAGCAGTACTTC
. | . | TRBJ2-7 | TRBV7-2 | CANLPSYEQYF | TGTGCCAATCTACCTTCCTACGAGCAGTACTTC
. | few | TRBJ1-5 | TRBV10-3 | CATSTGNNQPQHF | TGTGCCACCTCCACAGGGAACAATCAGCCCCAGCATTTT
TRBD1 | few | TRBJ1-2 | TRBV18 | CASSPGTGTNYGYTF | TGTGCCAGCTCACCAGGGACAGGGACTAACTATGGCTACACCTTC
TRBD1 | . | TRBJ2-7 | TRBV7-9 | CASSKDPGQLSYEQYF | TGTGCCAGCAGCAAGGATCCGGGACAGCTCTCCTACGAGCAGTACTTC
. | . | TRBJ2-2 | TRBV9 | CASSTRQDSAGELFF | TGTGCCAGCAGCACCCGACAGGATTCGGCCGGGGAGCTGTTTTTT
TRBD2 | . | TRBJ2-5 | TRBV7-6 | CASSLPLGRGFEETQYF | TGTGCCAGCAGCTTACCATTGGGGCGGGGGTTTGAAGAGACCCAGTACTTC
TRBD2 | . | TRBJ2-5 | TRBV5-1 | CASSRTSAQETQYF | TGCGCCAGCAGCAGGACTAGCGCTCAAGAGACCCAGTACTTC
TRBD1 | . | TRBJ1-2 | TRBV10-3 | CAISLQGVAGYTF | TGTGCCATCAGTTTACAGGGGGTCGCTGGCTACACCTTC
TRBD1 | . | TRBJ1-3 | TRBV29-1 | CSVGTGGASGNTIYF | TGCAGCGTTGGAACAGGGGGCGCGTCTGGAAACACCATATATTTT
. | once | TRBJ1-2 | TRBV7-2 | CASSFMGLARGYTF | TGTGCCAGCAGCTTCATGGGGTTAGCGAGGGGCTACACCTTC
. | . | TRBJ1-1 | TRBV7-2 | CASSLYAGPNTEAFF | TGTGCCAGCAGCTTATACGCAGGGCCGAACACTGAAGCTTTCTTT
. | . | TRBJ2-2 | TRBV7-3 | CASSLTAGAGGELFF | TGTGCCAGCAGCTTAACGGCAGGGGCCGGCGGGGAGCTGTTTTTT
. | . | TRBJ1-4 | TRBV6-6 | CASSYQGFATNEKLFF | TGTGCCAGCAGTTACCAGGGATTTGCAACTAATGAAAAACTGTTTTTT
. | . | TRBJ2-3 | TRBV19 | CASSIGRFTDTQYF | TGTGCCAGTAGTATTGGCAGGTTCACAGATACGCAGTATTTT
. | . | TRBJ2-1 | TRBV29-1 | CSVEGQSYNEQFF | TGCAGCGTAGAGGGCCAGTCCTACAATGAGCAGTTCTTC
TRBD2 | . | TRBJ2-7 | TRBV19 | CASRPSGVRYEQYF | TGTGCCAGTAGGCCTAGCGGGGTCAGGTACGAGCAGTACTTC
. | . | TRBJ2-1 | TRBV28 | CASRLPKRDEQFF | TGTGCCAGCAGGCTGCCTAAGAGGGATGAGCAGTTCTTC
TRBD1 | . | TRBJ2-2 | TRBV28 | CASRPRDRPTGELFF | TGTGCCAGCAGGCCCCGGGACAGACCCACCGGGGAGCTGTTTTTT
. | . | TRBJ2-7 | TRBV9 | CASSVDGEDEQYF | TGTGCCAGCAGCGTTGACGGGGAGGACGAGCAGTACTTC
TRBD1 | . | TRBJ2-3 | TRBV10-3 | CAISEGQVKIDTQYF | TGTGCCATCAGTGAGGGACAGGTCAAGATAGATACGCAGTATTTT
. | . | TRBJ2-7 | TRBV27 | CASSFGGGPYEQYF | TGTGCCAGCAGTTTTGGAGGGGGCCCCTACGAGCAGTACTTC
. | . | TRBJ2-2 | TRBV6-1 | CASSPGGPGELFF | TGTGCCAGCAGTCCTGGGGGCCCCGGGGAGCTGTTTTTT
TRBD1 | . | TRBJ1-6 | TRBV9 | CASSVTGTNSPLHF | TGTGCCAGCAGCGTGACAGGGACCAATTCACCCCTCCACTTT
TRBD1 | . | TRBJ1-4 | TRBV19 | CASSRQGQGDEKLFF | TGTGCCAGTAGTCGCCAAGGACAGGGGGACGAAAAACTGTTTTTT
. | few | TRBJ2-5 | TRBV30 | CAWSGWGSQETQYF | TGTGCCTGGAGTGGCTGGGGCAGTCAAGAGACCCAGTACTTC
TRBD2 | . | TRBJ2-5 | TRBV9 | CASSVGSGQETQYF | TGTGCCAGCAGCGTAGGTAGCGGGCAAGAGACCCAGTACTTC
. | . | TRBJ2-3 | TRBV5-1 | CASARGTDTQYF | TGCGCCAGCGCCCGGGGCACAGATACGCAGTATTTT
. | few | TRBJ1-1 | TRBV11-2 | CASSLREGTDTEAFF | TGTGCCAGCAGCTTAAGGGAGGGTACGGACACTGAAGCTTTCTTT
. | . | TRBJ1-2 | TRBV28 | CASTQGFYGYTF | TGTGCCTCGACACAGGGCTTCTATGGCTACACCTTC
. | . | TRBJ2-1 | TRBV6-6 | CASSYSARDEQFF | TGTGCCAGCAGTTACTCCGCCAGGGATGAGCAGTTCTTC
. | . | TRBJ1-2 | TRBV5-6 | CASSLTADGYTF | TGTGCCAGCAGCCTAACGGCGGATGGCTACACCTTC
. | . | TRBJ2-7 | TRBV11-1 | CASSLDRTADYEQYF | TGTGCCAGCAGCTTAGACAGGACGGCTGACTACGAGCAGTACTTC
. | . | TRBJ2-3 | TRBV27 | CASSFAGSLSSTDTQYF | TGTGCCAGCAGTTTCGCGGGATCCTTGAGTTCCACAGATACGCAGTATTTT
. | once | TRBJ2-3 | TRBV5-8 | CASSQTDTQYF | TGTGCCAGCAGCCAGACAGATACGCAGTATTTT
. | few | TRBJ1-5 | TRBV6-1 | CASNPRGGNQPQHF | TGTGCCAGCAATCCCCGGGGGGGCAATCAGCCCCAGCATTTT
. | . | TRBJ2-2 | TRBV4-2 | CASSPQGDTGELFF | TGTGCCAGCAGCCCCCAAGGGGACACCGGGGAGCTGTTTTTT